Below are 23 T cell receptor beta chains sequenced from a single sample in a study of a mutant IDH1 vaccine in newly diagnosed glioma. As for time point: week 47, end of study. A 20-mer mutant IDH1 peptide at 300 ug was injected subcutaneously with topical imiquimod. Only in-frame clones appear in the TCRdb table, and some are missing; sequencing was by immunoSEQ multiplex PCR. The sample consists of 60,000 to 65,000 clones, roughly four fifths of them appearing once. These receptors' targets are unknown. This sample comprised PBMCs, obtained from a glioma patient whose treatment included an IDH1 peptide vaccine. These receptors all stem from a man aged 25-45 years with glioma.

The CDR3 DNA sequence: TGTGCCAGCAGTTATCCGGGGTTGGGCGGCGGTGGAACAGATACGCAGTATTTT. Protein product: CASSYPGLGGGGTDTQYF. This chain links TRBV2 with TRBJ2-3; D is possibly TRBD2 (5 bases). The CDR3 length is 18 residues. CDR1 is SNHLY, CDR2 FYNNEI, per germline. Trimming left V 5 bases short and J 3 bases short, with 24 bases between.

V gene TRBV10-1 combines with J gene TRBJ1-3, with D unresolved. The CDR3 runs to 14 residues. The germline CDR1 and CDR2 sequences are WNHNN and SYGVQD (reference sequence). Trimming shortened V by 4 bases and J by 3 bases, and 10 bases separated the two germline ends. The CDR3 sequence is CASSAGDLGNTIYF. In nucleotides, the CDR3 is TGCGCCAGCAGTGCCGGGGATCTTGGAAACACCATATATTTT.

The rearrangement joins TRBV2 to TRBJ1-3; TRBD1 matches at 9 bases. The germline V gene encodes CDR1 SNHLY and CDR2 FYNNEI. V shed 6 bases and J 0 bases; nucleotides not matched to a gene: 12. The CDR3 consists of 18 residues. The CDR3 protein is CASRALTGGLISGNTIYF. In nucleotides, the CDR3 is TGTGCCAGCAGAGCCCTGACAGGGGGTCTGATCTCTGGAAACACCATATATTTT.

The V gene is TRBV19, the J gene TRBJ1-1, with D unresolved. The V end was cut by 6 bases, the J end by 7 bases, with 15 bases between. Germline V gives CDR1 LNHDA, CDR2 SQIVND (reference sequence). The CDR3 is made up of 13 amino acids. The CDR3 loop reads CASRGPFGNEAFF. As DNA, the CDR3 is TGTGCCAGTAGGGGTCCATTTGGGAATGAAGCTTTCTTT.

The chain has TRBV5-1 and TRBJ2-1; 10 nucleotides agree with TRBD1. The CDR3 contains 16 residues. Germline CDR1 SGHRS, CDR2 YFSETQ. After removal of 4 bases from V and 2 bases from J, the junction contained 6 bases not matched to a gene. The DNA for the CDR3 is TGCGCCAGCAGCCCGGGACAGGGGAACCCCTACAATGAGCAGTTCTTC. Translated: CASSPGQGNPYNEQFF.

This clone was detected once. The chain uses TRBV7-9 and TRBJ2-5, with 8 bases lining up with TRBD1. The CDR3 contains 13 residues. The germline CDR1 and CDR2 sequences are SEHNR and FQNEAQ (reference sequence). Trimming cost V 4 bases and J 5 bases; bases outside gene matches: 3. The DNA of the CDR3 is TGTGCCAGCAGCTCAGGGGGCCGGGAGACCCAGTACTTC. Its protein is CASSSGGRETQYF.

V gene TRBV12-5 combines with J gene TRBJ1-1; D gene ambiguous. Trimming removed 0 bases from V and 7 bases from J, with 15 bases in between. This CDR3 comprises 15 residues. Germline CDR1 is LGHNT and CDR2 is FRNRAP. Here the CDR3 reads CASGLVLGPLVEAFF. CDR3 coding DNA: TGTGCTAGTGGTTTGGTACTTGGCCCTCTTGTTGAAGCTTTCTTT.

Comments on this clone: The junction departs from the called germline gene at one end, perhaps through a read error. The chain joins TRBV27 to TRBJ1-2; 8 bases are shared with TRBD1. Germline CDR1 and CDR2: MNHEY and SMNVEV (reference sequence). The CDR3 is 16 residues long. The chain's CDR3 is CASSPGTGLPKYGYTF. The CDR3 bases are TGTGCCAGCAGTCCCGGGACAGGCCTACCTAAGTATGGCTACACCTTC.

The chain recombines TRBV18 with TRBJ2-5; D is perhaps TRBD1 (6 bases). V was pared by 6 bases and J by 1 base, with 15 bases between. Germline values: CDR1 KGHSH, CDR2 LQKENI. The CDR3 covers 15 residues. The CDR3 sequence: CASSYTGTFQETQYF. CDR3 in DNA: TGTGCCAGCTCCTACACCGGGACATTCCAAGAGACCCAGTACTTC.

Here the CDR3 DNA reads TGTGCCAGCAGTGTTCGGGCGATTCCGAACACCGGGGAGCTGTTTTTT. The encoded protein is CASSVRAIPNTGELFF. This chain links TRBV6-1 with TRBJ2-2; no definite D call. CDR3 length: 16 residues. Trimming shortened V by 4 bases and J by 0 bases, and 12 bases separated the two germline ends. The germline V gene has CDR1 MNHNS and CDR2 SASEGT.

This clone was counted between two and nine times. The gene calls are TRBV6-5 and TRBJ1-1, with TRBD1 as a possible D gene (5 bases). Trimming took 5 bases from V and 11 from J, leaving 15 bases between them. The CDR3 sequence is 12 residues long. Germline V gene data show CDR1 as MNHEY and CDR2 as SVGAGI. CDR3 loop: CASSPPGRRAFF. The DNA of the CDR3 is TGTGCCAGCAGTCCCCCGGGGCGGCGGGCTTTCTTT.

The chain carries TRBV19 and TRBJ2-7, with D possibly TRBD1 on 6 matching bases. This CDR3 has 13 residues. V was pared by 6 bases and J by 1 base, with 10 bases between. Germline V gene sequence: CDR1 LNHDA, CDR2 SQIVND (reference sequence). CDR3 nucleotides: TGTGCCAGTAGCCCGACAGGATCCTACGAGCAGTACTTC. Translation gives CASSPTGSYEQYF.

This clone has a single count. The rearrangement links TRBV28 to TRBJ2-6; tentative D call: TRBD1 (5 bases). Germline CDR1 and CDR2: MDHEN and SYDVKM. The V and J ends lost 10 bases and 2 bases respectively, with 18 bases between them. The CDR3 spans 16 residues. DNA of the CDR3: TGTGCCATCTCCTTAGGGGAACTCGCTGGGGCCAACGTCCTGACTTTC. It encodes CAISLGELAGANVLTF.

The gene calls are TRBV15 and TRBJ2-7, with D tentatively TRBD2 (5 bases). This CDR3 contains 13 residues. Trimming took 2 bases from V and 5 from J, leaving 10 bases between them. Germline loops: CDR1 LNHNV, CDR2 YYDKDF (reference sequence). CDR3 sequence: CATSRKGVHEQYF. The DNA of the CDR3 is TGTGCCACCAGCAGAAAGGGAGTCCACGAGCAGTACTTC.

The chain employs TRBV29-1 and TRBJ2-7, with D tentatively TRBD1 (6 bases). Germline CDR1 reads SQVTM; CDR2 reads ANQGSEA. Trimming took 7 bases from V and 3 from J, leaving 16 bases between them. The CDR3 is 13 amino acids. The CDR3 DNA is TGCAGCGCGTTAGGGGACAATCTCTACGAGCAGTACTTC. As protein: CSALGDNLYEQYF.

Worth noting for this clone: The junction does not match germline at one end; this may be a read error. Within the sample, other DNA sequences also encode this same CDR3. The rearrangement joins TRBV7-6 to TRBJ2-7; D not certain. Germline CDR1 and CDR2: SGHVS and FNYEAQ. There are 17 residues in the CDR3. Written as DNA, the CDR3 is TGTGCCAGCAGCTTCCCACTAAAAGGACGGTTCAGTGTGGAGCAGTACTTT. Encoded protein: CASSFPLKGRFSVEQYF.

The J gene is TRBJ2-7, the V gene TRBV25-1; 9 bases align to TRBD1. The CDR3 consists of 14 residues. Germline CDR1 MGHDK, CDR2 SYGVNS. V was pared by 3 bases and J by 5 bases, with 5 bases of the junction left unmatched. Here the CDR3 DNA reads TGTGCCAGCAGTGATGGACAGGGGACCCACGAGCAGTACTTC. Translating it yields CASSDGQGTHEQYF.

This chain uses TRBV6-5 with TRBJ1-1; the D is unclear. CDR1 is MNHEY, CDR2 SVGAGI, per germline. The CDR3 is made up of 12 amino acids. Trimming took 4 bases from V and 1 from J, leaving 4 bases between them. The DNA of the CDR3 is TGTGCCAGCAGTTTCGCGAACACTGAAGCTTTCTTT. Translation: CASSFANTEAFF.

The CDR3 protein is CASSPNRGYTGELFF. The CDR3 nucleotides are TGTGCCAGCAGCCCGAACCGGGGCTACACCGGGGAGCTGTTTTTT. This sequence joins TRBV5-6 and TRBJ2-2, with D possibly called TRBD1 or TRBD2 (5 bases each). Germline CDR1 SGHDT, CDR2 YYEEEE. The CDR3 contains 15 residues. V dropped 4 bases and J dropped 3 bases, with 13 bases sitting between them.

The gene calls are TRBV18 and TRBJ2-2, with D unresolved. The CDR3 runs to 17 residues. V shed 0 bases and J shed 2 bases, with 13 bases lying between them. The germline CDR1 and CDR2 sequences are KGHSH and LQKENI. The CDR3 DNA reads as TGTGCCAGCTCACCACCGATGGGCGTACTCAACACCGGGGAGCTGTTTTTT. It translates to CASSPPMGVLNTGELFF.

The CDR3 DNA follows: TGTGCCAGCAGTTACTCGCCTTGGCAGTCCCAGCATTTT. Translation: CASSYSPWQSQHF. V is TRBV6-5 and J is TRBJ1-5; D is uncertain. The CDR3 contains 13 residues. Trimming stripped 0 bases from V and 11 bases from J, with 11 bases between. In germline, CDR1 is MNHEY, CDR2 SVGAGI.

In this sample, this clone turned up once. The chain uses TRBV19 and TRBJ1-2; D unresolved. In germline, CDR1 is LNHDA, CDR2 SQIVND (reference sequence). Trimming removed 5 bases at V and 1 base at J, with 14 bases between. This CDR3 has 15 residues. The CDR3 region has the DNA TGTGCCAGTAGTTTCCCGGGGAGGGATAACTATGGCTACACCTTC. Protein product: CASSFPGRDNYGYTF.

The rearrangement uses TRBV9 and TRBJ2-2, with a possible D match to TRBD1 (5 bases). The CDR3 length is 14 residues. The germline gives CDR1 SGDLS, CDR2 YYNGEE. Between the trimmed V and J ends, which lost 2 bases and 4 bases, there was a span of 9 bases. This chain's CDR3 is CASSVTGITGELFF. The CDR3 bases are TGTGCCAGCAGCGTTACAGGAATCACCGGGGAGCTGTTTTTT.